This TCR beta chain is from a study of GPR56 and killer-like receptors on CD4 memory cells (dated 2019 in TCRdb). In the study overall: It was proposed in the study that human CD4+ memory T-cell differentiation and cytokine production potential are marked by progressive acquisition of KLRB1, KLRG1, GPR56 and then KLRF1. The study described its healthy blood donors as age-matched to the liver disease patients, who had a median age of approximately 67 years. Here is what the overall study found, with its caveats: Clonal frequency was low in the marker-negative population and increased progressively along the proposed pathway, with TCRbeta diversity decreasing accordingly. Rather than covering full repertoires, the diversity and similarity analyses were limited to the 100 most expanded clones in each population. Clones dominating late populations 4 and 5 were also found in early populations 1 and 2, and this finding was taken by the authors as evidence for linear differentiation. TCR repertoire overlap was especially strong between late populations 4 and 5, and population 3 also partly overlapped.

Before TCRbeta sequencing, fluorescence-activated cell sorting was used to enrich five KLR/GPR56-defined CD4+ populations. To test a linear memory differentiation pathway, the researchers sequenced TCRbeta repertoires from five CD4+ T-cell subsets that were defined by expression of KLRB1, KLRG1, GPR56 and KLRF1. TCR-sequenced cells came from peripheral blood of healthy control individuals, reported as five donors in the TCRbeta analysis figure. Heparinized peripheral blood was collected and all samples were processed within one hour of retrieval. Blood was diluted 1:2 in PBS, and peripheral blood mononuclear cells were then isolated from the diluted blood at room temperature by Biocoll density gradient centrifugation. Before flow sorting, freshly isolated PBMCs underwent magnetic sorting with anti-CD4 MicroBeads to enrich CD4+ T cells. A BD FACSAria II was used to sort CD4+ T cells enriched from PBMCs of healthy donors according to marker expression. For surface staining, the researchers used Miltenyi Biotec antibodies: anti-KLRB1 clone 191B8, anti-KLRF1 clone 4A4.D10 and anti-KLRG1 clone REA261.

Via the germline V gene, CDR1 is SGHNT and CDR2 YENEEA. The CDR3 contains 13 residues, cysteine and phenylalanine counted. The nucleotide record is missing. Reads for this sample came from an Illumina HiSeq 2500. For construction of sequencing libraries, the recombined TCRbeta locus was amplified according to a previously published PCR protocol. Regarding the original processing steps: Any read whose average quality score fell below 30 was discarded, and IMSEQ was used to process the reads that remained. Each clonotype was defined by Vbeta gene, Jbeta gene and CDR3 amino acid sequence. Repertoire overlap between populations was quantified with the Morisita-Horn index computed on the top 100 expanded clones. Clonal diversity was assessed with Rényi diversity profiles calculated on the top 100 expanded clones. After TCRdb reprocessed the reads, each CDR3 protein sequence was kept as one row, without DNA. V and J calls and clone size were set by TCRdb, not the authors. This sample's clone table shows 2,500 to 3,000 distinct CDR3 sequences. The ten largest make up more than 2.5% of the sample.

Going by frequency alone, this clonotype is medium-sized (0.01 to 0.1%); a count is unavailable. Its specific antigen is unknown. The rearrangement joined TRBV11-3 to TRBJ1-3; TCRdb reports TRBD1, a call that lacks DNA to check it against. Sequencing was performed on memory CD4+ T cells from blood. The sequence derives from a human donor in good health. The CDR3 sequence is CASSFSGTDNPYF.